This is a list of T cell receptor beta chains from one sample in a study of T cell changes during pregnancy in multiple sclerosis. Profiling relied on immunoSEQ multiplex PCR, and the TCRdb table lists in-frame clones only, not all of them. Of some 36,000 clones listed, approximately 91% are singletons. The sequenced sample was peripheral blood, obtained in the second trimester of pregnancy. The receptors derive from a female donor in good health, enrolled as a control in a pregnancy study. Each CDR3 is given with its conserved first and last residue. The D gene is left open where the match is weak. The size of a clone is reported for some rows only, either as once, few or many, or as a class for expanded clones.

CDR3 DNA: TGTGCCACCGCACCGGGACAGGGTTACCACGAGCAGTACTTC
CDR3 protein: CATAPGQGYHEQYF
clone size: NA
J gene: TRBJ2-7
D gene: TRBD1
V gene: TRBV15

CDR3 DNA: TGCAGCGTTGTGGAGGACGAGCAGTACTTC
CDR3 protein: CSVVEDEQYF
clone size: NA
J gene: TRBJ2-7
D gene: NA
V gene: TRBV29-1

CDR3 DNA: TGTGCCAGCAGCAGACTAGCGGTAGGGGTTGACGAGCAGTACTTC
CDR3 protein: CASSRLAVGVDEQYF
clone size: NA
J gene: TRBJ2-7
D gene: TRBD2
V gene: TRBV7-2

CDR3 DNA: TGTGCCAGCAGTGTACAGGGCTCGGAGGCCAACGTCCTGACTTTC
CDR3 protein: CASSVQGSEANVLTF
clone size: few
J gene: TRBJ2-6
D gene: NA
V gene: TRBV6-1

CDR3 DNA: TGTGCCAGCAGCGCCGTTAGAGGAGGCTTGAACACTGAAGCTTTCTTT
CDR3 protein: CASSAVRGGLNTEAFF
clone size: NA
J gene: TRBJ1-1
D gene: NA
V gene: TRBV11-2

CDR3 DNA: TGTGCCACCAGCAGAGATCTGAGACTAGCGGACACCGGGGAGCTGTTTTTT
CDR3 protein: CATSRDLRLADTGELFF
clone size: NA
J gene: TRBJ2-2
D gene: TRBD2
V gene: TRBV15

CDR3 DNA: TGTGCCAGCAGTTCAATCTCTGGGGCCAACGTCCTGACTTTC
CDR3 protein: CASSSISGANVLTF
clone size: once
J gene: TRBJ2-6
D gene: NA
V gene: TRBV11-2

CDR3 DNA: TGTGCCAGCAGTGACTCGAAGGGACAGGGGGCCGATGAGCAGTTCTTC
CDR3 protein: CASSDSKGQGADEQFF
clone size: NA
J gene: TRBJ2-1
D gene: TRBD1
V gene: TRBV6-4

CDR3 DNA: TGCGCCAGCAGCCACTATAGCGGGGGCTACGAGGCCGATACGCAGTATTTT
CDR3 protein: CASSHYSGGYEADTQYF
clone size: NA
J gene: TRBJ2-3
D gene: TRBD2
V gene: TRBV5-1

CDR3 DNA: TGTGCCAGCAGTTACTTGAAGACAGATGACACAGATACGCAGTATTTT
CDR3 protein: CASSYLKTDDTDTQYF
clone size: NA
J gene: TRBJ2-3
D gene: NA
V gene: TRBV6-6

CDR3 DNA: TGTGCCAGCAGCTCGCAGTGGGAGGCAGATACGCAGTATTTT
CDR3 protein: CASSSQWEADTQYF
clone size: NA
J gene: TRBJ2-3
D gene: NA
V gene: TRBV11-3

CDR3 DNA: TGCAGCGCTAGCCCCTCCCGGGACACCGAGCAGTTCTTC
CDR3 protein: CSASPSRDTEQFF
clone size: NA
J gene: TRBJ2-1
D gene: NA
V gene: TRBV29-1

CDR3 DNA: TGTGCCAGCAGCCCTACCCTCGACCGAGCGGGTCAGCCCCAGCATTTT
CDR3 protein: CASSPTLDRAGQPQHF
clone size: once
J gene: TRBJ1-5
D gene: NA
V gene: TRBV28

CDR3 DNA: TGTGCCAGCAGCTTGGGGACAGGAAGCTCCTACGAGCAGTACTTC
CDR3 protein: CASSLGTGSSYEQYF
clone size: NA
J gene: TRBJ2-7
D gene: TRBD1
V gene: TRBV5-8

CDR3 DNA: TGTGCCAGCAGCTTGACACCGAACACTGAAGCTTTCTTT
CDR3 protein: CASSLTPNTEAFF
clone size: NA
J gene: TRBJ1-1
D gene: NA
V gene: TRBV5-5

CDR3 DNA: TGTGCCTGGAGTGGATCGCACAGGGATGGAGGCTACACCTTC
CDR3 protein: CAWSGSHRDGGYTF
clone size: NA
J gene: TRBJ1-2
D gene: NA
V gene: TRBV30

CDR3 DNA: TGTGCCAGCACCGGGACAGTGAACGAGCAGTACTTC
CDR3 protein: CASTGTVNEQYF
clone size: once
J gene: TRBJ2-7
D gene: TRBD1
V gene: TRBV25-1

CDR3 DNA: TGCGCCAGCAGCCCCGGACTAGCGGGAGTGGAAAACACCGGGGAGCTGTTTTTT
CDR3 protein: CASSPGLAGVENTGELFF
clone size: once
J gene: TRBJ2-2
D gene: TRBD2
V gene: TRBV5-1

CDR3 DNA: TGTGCCAGCAGCCAGGGACAGGGGGGAATGTACACTGAAGCTTTCTTT
CDR3 protein: CASSQGQGGMYTEAFF
clone size: NA
J gene: TRBJ1-1
D gene: TRBD1
V gene: TRBV14

CDR3 DNA: TGTGCCAGCTCCTTAAAGTCTATTACAGGCTCAGGTGAAAAACTGTTTTTT
CDR3 protein: CASSLKSITGSGEKLFF
clone size: NA
J gene: TRBJ1-4
D gene: NA
V gene: TRBV18

CDR3 DNA: TGTGCCAGCAGTTACTCGACCGCGGGGGGCCAAGAGACCCAGTACTTC
CDR3 protein: CASSYSTAGGQETQYF
clone size: NA
J gene: TRBJ2-5
D gene: TRBD2
V gene: TRBV6-5

CDR3 DNA: TGTGCCAGCAGCCCCACTAGCGGGGGGGCTGACACCGGGGAGCTGTTTTTT
CDR3 protein: CASSPTSGGADTGELFF
clone size: NA
J gene: TRBJ2-2
D gene: TRBD2
V gene: TRBV11-3

CDR3 DNA: TGTGCCAGCAGCCAAGTGGGCGGGGCCGGGGGCGAGCAGTACTTC
CDR3 protein: CASSQVGGAGGEQYF
clone size: NA
J gene: TRBJ2-7
D gene: NA
V gene: TRBV4-2

CDR3 DNA: TGTGCCAGCAGCCGGGCGGGACTAGCGGGGGGTACCGGGGAGCTGTTTTTT
CDR3 protein: CASSRAGLAGGTGELFF
clone size: once
J gene: TRBJ2-2
D gene: TRBD2
V gene: TRBV4-2

CDR3 DNA: TGTGCCAGTAGTGGCACTTACCGGGGGGGGTCCACAGATACGCAGTATTTT
CDR3 protein: CASSGTYRGGSTDTQYF
clone size: NA
J gene: TRBJ2-3
D gene: TRBD2
V gene: TRBV19

CDR3 DNA: TGTGCCATCAGGGAGACCCTAGCGGGAGGACCTTCCTACGAGCAGTACTTC
CDR3 protein: CAIRETLAGGPSYEQYF
clone size: NA
J gene: TRBJ2-7
D gene: TRBD2
V gene: TRBV10-3

CDR3 DNA: TGTGCCAGCAGCGTAGAGCGGGGGGCGGGCTACAATGAGCAGTTCTTC
CDR3 protein: CASSVERGAGYNEQFF
clone size: NA
J gene: TRBJ2-1
D gene: TRBD2
V gene: TRBV9

CDR3 DNA: TGTGCCAGCAGCCAGGCTACAGGGGCCGAGCAGTACTTC
CDR3 protein: CASSQATGAEQYF
clone size: once
J gene: TRBJ2-7
D gene: TRBD1
V gene: TRBV4-2

CDR3 DNA: TGTGCCAGCAGCCCCTTTGCGACAGGGCTGGTGAACACTGAAGCTTTCTTT
CDR3 protein: CASSPFATGLVNTEAFF
clone size: NA
J gene: TRBJ1-1
D gene: TRBD1
V gene: TRBV5-5

CDR3 DNA: TGTGCCAGCCGGGCAGGGGTGAGTGGCAATCAGCCCCAGCATTTT
CDR3 protein: CASRAGVSGNQPQHF
clone size: NA
J gene: TRBJ1-5
D gene: NA
V gene: TRBV7-8

CDR3 DNA: TGTGCCAGCAGCTTGGGCAGTCTGAACACTGAAGCTTTCTTT
CDR3 protein: CASSLGSLNTEAFF
clone size: NA
J gene: TRBJ1-1
D gene: NA
V gene: TRBV5-4

CDR3 DNA: TGCGCCAGCGCGCCGGGGGGCTACACTGAAGCTTTCTTT
CDR3 protein: CASAPGGYTEAFF
clone size: few
J gene: TRBJ1-1
D gene: NA
V gene: TRBV5-1

CDR3 DNA: TGTGCCAGCAGCCCCGGGACAGGGCTCTCCTACAATGAGCAGTTCTTC
CDR3 protein: CASSPGTGLSYNEQFF
clone size: once
J gene: TRBJ2-1
D gene: TRBD1
V gene: TRBV7-9

CDR3 DNA: TGTGCCAGCAGTATCACTGCAGCGGGAAACACCATATATTTT
CDR3 protein: CASSITAAGNTIYF
clone size: once
J gene: TRBJ1-3
D gene: NA
V gene: TRBV28

CDR3 DNA: TGTGCCAGCAGCCTGGACAGCGAGCAGTACTTC
CDR3 protein: CASSLDSEQYF
clone size: NA
J gene: TRBJ2-7
D gene: NA
V gene: TRBV11-2

CDR3 DNA: TGTGCCAGCAGCTTAGGAGAAGCGGCAGATACGCAGTATTTT
CDR3 protein: CASSLGEAADTQYF
clone size: NA
J gene: TRBJ2-3
D gene: NA
V gene: TRBV7-9

CDR3 DNA: TGTGCCAGCAGCTTAACAAGTCTAGCGAGCAATGAGCAGTTCTTC
CDR3 protein: CASSLTSLASNEQFF
clone size: NA
J gene: TRBJ2-1
D gene: NA
V gene: TRBV7-3

CDR3 DNA: TGTGCCAGCAGTCCCGGGACAGGGGCCGGGGCCAACGTCCTGACTTTC
CDR3 protein: CASSPGTGAGANVLTF
clone size: NA
J gene: TRBJ2-6
D gene: TRBD1
V gene: TRBV6-4

CDR3 DNA: TGTGCCAGCAGCTGGGGACACGTCGGGACTAGCGGGGGGGTAGAGACCCAGTACTTC
CDR3 protein: CASSWGHVGTSGGVETQYF
clone size: NA
J gene: TRBJ2-5
D gene: TRBD2
V gene: TRBV13

CDR3 DNA: TGCGCCAGCAGCCAAGATCCGGACAGGACCCGTGGCTACACCTTC
CDR3 protein: CASSQDPDRTRGYTF
clone size: NA
J gene: TRBJ1-2
D gene: TRBD1
V gene: TRBV4-1

CDR3 DNA: TGTGCCAGCAGACCTGACAGGGAATACGAGCAGTACTTC
CDR3 protein: CASRPDREYEQYF
clone size: few
J gene: TRBJ2-7
D gene: TRBD1
V gene: TRBV27

CDR3 DNA: TGTGCCTGGAGCGCCAATATCGACAGATCCTACGAGCAGTACTTC
CDR3 protein: CAWSANIDRSYEQYF
clone size: NA
J gene: TRBJ2-7
D gene: NA
V gene: TRBV30

CDR3 DNA: TGCGCCAGCAGCTTGGACAGGGGGCGAGTGGAAGCTTTCTTT
CDR3 protein: CASSLDRGRVEAFF
clone size: NA
J gene: TRBJ1-1
D gene: TRBD1
V gene: TRBV5-1

CDR3 DNA: TGTGCCAGTAGTATAGACGCAGGGAAGTTTAGGCACACCGGGGAGCTGTTTTTT
CDR3 protein: CASSIDAGKFRHTGELFF
clone size: NA
J gene: TRBJ2-2
D gene: NA
V gene: TRBV19